This TCR beta chain was identified during a study of blood T cell repertoires in COVID-19. Study-level background: Both acute and convalescent COVID-19 samples were obtained from the United States, Italy and Spain. In each case, the material was cDNA or gDNA derived from T cells, B-cell-depleted T cells, or PBMCs.

The sample holds a few counts of this clone. CDR1 is SGHNT, CDR2 YYREEE, per germline (reference sequence). CDR3 length equals 15 residues. Trimming shortened V by 4 bases and J by 4 bases, and 15 bases separated the two germline ends. In the authors' workflow: The authors estimated nucleated cell counts from reference gene primer amplification. Only in-frame clones appear in the TCRdb table, and some are missing; sequencing was by immunoSEQ multiplex PCR. That table gives V, J and clone size, and the DNA gave D and trimming. This table holds 100,000 to 150,000 clones, 85% to 90% found once. The sample taken for sequencing was peripheral blood. The receptor's source is a human donor in a cohort sampled during active COVID-19. The chain uses TRBV5-4 and TRBJ2-1; D is perhaps TRBD2 (6 bases). CDR3 in amino acids: CASSDGTLPYNEQFF. For the CDR3, the DNA is TGTGCCAGCAGCGACGGGACTCTGCCGTACAATGAGCAGTTCTTC.